Listed below are T cell receptor beta chains from one sample, sequenced in a study of breast tumors, draining lymph nodes, adjacent tissues. TCRdb fed the multiplex PCR reads into MiXCR, producing one record per CDR3 protein. The data show about 180,000 distinct CDR3 sequences, around a third seen once. Specimen: axillary lymph node tissue. The receptor source for this set is a female donor with breast cancer. Some clones in this sample may be carry-over from other donors' samples. Both conserved end residues are part of each CDR3. A D gene is named only where the DNA matches it firmly. Some rows have no size entry. The others give once, few or many, or a class for an expanded clone.

abundance,v_gene,j_gene,d_gene,CDR3nt,CDR3aa
many,TRBV19,TRBJ1-2,TRBD1,TGTGCCAGTACCACCGGGACAGAGTTCTATGGCTACACCTTC,CASTTGTEFYGYTF
NA,TRBV24-1,TRBJ2-3,TRBD2,TGTGCCACCAGTGATTTTCTTCTAGCGGGAGACGGAGATACGCAGTATTTT,CATSDFLLAGDGDTQYF
many,TRBV14,TRBJ2-1,NA,TGTGCCAGCAGCCAAGTTTTGGGGAATGAGCAGTTCTTC,CASSQVLGNEQFF
many,TRBV20-1,TRBJ2-3,TRBD2,TGCAGTGCTATTAGCGGGGGGCGGACGGGCACAGATACGCAGTATTTT,CSAISGGRTGTDTQYF
many,TRBV19,TRBJ2-1,NA,TGTGCCAGTAGTATTACTTGGCTGCACAATGAGCAGTTCTTC,CASSITWLHNEQFF
NA,TRBV6-6,TRBJ2-4,NA,TGTGCCAGCAGTTGGAGGGGGGTGGCCAAAAACATTCAGTACTTC,CASSWRGVAKNIQYF
many,TRBV20-1,TRBJ2-7,NA,TGCAGTGCTCCCGAGACAGGAGGCAACGAGCAGTACTTC,CSAPETGGNEQYF
few,TRBV19,TRBJ1-1,NA,TGTGCCAGTAGTATCGGCCAGGGCACTGAAGCTTTCTTT,CASSIGQGTEAFF
many,TRBV6-6,TRBJ1-5,TRBD1,TGTGCCAGCAGTTACTCGAAAGCAGGGGGCAATAGCAATCAGCCCCAGCATTTT,CASSYSKAGGNSNQPQHF
many,TRBV7-3,TRBJ2-2,TRBD2,TGTGCCAGCAGCTTACAAGCGGGGGTGAACACCGGGGAGCTGTTTTTT,CASSLQAGVNTGELFF
NA,TRBV5-1,TRBJ1-1,NA,TGCGCCAGCTCGGACTACACTGAAGCTTTCTTT,CASSDYTEAFF
many,TRBV6-5,TRBJ1-4,NA,TGTGCCAGCAGTGCCCGGGACACGGATGAAAAACTGTTTTTT,CASSARDTDEKLFF
once,TRBV6-2/TRBV6-3,TRBJ1-1,NA,TGTGCCAGCAGTTATGTGGAGAACACTGAAGCTTTCTTT,CASSYVENTEAFF
many,TRBV19,TRBJ1-2,NA,TGTGCCAGTAGTATTTCTACAGGGAACTGGTATGGCTACACCTTC,CASSISTGNWYGYTF
NA,TRBV7-6,TRBJ2-5,NA,TGTGCCAGCAGCGCTCGTTCGGGCTCTGGGGGGAAGCGCCAAGAGACCCAGTACTTC,CASSARSGSGGKRQETQYF
NA,TRBV30,TRBJ1-1,NA,TGTGCCTGGAGTGTATTAAACACTGAAGCTTTCTTT,CAWSVLNTEAFF
many,TRBV7-9,TRBJ1-6,TRBD1,TGTGCCAGCAGCGAAAGGGACAGCTCCTATAATTCACCCCTCCACTTT,CASSERDSSYNSPLHF
NA,TRBV20-1,TRBJ2-3,TRBD2,TGCAGTGCGCATACTAGCGGGACGCCCTTAAGCACAGATACGCAGTATTTT,CSAHTSGTPLSTDTQYF
many,TRBV13,TRBJ2-5,TRBD2,TGTGCCAGCAGCTCAGCGGGGGGGCAAGAGACCCAGTACTTC,CASSSAGGQETQYF
many,TRBV7-9,TRBJ1-2,NA,TGTGCCAGCAGCCCGTCCTTCAGTGGGGCCTGGGGCTACACCTTC,CASSPSFSGAWGYTF
NA,TRBV11-3,TRBJ1-1,NA,TGTGCCAGCTTGTCGGGGGGCAGTACTGAAGCTTTCTTT,CASLSGGSTEAFF
many,TRBV4-1,TRBJ2-5,TRBD2,TGCGCCAGCAGCCAAGTAGCGGGGCAGGAGACCCAGTACTTC,CASSQVAGQETQYF
NA,TRBV13,TRBJ2-5,NA,TGTGCCAGCAGCTTAAACATGGGATGGGAGACCCAGTACTTC,CASSLNMGWETQYF
many,TRBV14,TRBJ2-2,NA,TGTGCCAGCAGCCAAGATCGCACGAACACCGGGGAGCTGTTTTTT,CASSQDRTNTGELFF
many,TRBV7-2,TRBJ1-5,NA,TGTGCCAGCAGCTTAACGAGGAATCAGCCCCAGCATTTT,CASSLTRNQPQHF
NA,TRBV11-2,TRBJ1-1,TRBD1,TGTGCCAGCACCGTACAGGGGGGGAACACTGAAGCTTTCTTT,CASTVQGGNTEAFF
NA,TRBV27,TRBJ2-2,NA,TGTGCCACTCGGGCCGTTTTGAACACCGGGGAGCTGTTTTTT,CATRAVLNTGELFF